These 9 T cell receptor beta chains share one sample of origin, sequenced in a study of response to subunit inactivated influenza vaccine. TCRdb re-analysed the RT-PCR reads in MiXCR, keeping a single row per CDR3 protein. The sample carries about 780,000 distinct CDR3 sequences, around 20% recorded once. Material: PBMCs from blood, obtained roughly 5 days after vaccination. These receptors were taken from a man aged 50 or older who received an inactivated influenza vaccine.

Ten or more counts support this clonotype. CDR3 sequence: CASSSHPNTIYF. CDR3 DNA: TGTGCCAGCAGCTCCCACCCAAACACCATATATTTT. The chain recombines TRBV12-3 or TRBV12-4 with TRBJ1-3; no reliable D call. V was pared by 6 bases and J by 6 bases, with 9 bases between. CDR3 length: 12 amino acids.

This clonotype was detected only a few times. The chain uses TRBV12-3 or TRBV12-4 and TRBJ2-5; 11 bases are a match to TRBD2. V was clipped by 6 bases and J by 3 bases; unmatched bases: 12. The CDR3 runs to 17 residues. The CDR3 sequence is CASSPTLAGAEEETQYF. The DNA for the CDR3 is TGTGCCAGCAGCCCTACACTAGCGGGGGCCGAAGAAGAGACCCAGTACTTC.

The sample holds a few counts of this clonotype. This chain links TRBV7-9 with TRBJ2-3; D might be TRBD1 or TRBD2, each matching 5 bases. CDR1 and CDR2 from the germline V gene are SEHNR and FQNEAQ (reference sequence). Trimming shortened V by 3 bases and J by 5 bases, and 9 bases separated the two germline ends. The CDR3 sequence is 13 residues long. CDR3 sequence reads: CASSFRGVDTQYF. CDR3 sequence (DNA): TGTGCCAGCAGCTTCCGGGGCGTAGATACGCAGTATTTT.

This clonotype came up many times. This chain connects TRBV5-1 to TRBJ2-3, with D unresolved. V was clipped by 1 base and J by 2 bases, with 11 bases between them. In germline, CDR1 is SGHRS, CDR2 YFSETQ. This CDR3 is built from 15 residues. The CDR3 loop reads CASSLIGHFTDTQYF. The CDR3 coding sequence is TGCGCCAGCAGCTTGATTGGCCACTTCACAGATACGCAGTATTTT.

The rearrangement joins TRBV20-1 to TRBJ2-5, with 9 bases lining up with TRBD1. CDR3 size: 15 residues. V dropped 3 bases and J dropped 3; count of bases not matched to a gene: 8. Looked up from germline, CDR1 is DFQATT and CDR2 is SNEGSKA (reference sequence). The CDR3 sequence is CSASAQDRGEETQYF. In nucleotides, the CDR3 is TGCAGTGCTAGTGCCCAGGACAGGGGAGAAGAGACCCAGTACTTC.

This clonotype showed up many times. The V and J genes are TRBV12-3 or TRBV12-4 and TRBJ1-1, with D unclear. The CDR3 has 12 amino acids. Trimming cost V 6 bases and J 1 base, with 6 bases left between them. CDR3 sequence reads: CASSFGNTEAFF. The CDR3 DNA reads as TGTGCCAGCAGCTTTGGGAACACTGAAGCTTTCTTT.

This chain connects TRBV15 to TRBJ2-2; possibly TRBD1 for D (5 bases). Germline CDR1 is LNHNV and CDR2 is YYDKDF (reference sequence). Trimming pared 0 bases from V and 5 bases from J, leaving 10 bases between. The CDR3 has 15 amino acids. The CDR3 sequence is CATSREMGLTGELFF. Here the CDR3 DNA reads TGTGCCACCAGCAGAGAGATGGGGCTTACCGGGGAGCTGTTTTTT.

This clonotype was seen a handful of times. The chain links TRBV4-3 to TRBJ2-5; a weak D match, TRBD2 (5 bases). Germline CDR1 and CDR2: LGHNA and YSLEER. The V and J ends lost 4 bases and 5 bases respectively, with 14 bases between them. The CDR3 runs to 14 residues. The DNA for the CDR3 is TGCGCCAGCAGCCCCCGAACGGGGTCTGAGACCCAGTACTTC. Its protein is CASSPRTGSETQYF.

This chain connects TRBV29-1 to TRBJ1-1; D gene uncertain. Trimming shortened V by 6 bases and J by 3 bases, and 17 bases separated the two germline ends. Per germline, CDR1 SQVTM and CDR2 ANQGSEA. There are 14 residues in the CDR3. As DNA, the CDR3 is TGCAGCGTCATGAATTGGGCTGGGGACACTGAAGCTTTCTTT. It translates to CSVMNWAGDTEAFF.